This T cell receptor beta chain was obtained from a study of response to subunit inactivated influenza vaccine. One entry per CDR3 protein, called by TCRdb with MiXCR from the RT-PCR reads. This sample yields 500,000 to 700,000 distinct CDR3 sequences, of which approximately 22% are seen a single time; 2.5% to 3% belongs to the top ten. There are a few counts of this clonotype. The germline V gene has CDR1 ENHRY and CDR2 SYGVKD. J lost 9 bases, V lost 0 bases, and 5 bases had no gene match. This CDR3 has 14 amino acids. The same sample was also used in a study of T cells expressing NK-cell markers. From that second work: Researchers built TCR beta cDNA using 5'RACE template switching with UMIs.

The receptor was derived from a man aged 45 to 65 who received an inactivated influenza vaccine. The chain uses TRBV10-3 and TRBJ2-1, with 7 bases aligning to TRBD1. The sequencing here drew on CD4+ T cells sorted from PBMCs, taken 12 days after vaccination. CDR3 protein: CAISESDRRTEQFF. The DNA of the CDR3 is TGTGCCATCAGTGAGTCGGACAGGCGGACTGAGCAGTTCTTC.